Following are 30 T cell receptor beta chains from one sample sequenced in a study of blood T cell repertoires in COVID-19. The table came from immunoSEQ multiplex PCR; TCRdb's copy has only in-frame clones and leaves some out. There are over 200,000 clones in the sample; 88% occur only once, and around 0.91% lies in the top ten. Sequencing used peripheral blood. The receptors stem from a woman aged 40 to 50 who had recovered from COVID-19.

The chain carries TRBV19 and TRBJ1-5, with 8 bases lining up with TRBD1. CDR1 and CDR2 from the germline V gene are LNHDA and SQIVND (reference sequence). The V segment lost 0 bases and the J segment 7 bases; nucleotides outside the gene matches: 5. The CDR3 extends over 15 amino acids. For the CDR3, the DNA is TGTGCCAGTAGTATAGATCGGACAGGGAGGCAGCCCCAGCATTTT. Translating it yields CASSIDRTGRQPQHF.

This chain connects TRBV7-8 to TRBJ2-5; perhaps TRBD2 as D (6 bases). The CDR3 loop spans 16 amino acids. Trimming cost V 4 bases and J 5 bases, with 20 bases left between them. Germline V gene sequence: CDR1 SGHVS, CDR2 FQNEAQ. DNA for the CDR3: TGTGCCAGCAGCTACGTAGGAGGGCTCCCCGGGGAGACCCAGTACTTC. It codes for CASSYVGGLPGETQYF.

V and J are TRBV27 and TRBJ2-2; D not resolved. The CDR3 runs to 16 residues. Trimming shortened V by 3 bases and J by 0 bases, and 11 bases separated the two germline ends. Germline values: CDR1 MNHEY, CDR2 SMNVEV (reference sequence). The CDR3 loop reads CASSFSGTSNTGELFF. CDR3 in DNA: TGTGCCAGCAGTTTCTCTGGCACGTCGAACACCGGGGAGCTGTTTTTT.

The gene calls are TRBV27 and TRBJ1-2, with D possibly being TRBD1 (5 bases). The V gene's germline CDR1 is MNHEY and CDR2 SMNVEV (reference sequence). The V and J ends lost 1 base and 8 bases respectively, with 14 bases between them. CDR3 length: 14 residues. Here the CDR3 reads CASSLWGGVGGYTF. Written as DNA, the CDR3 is TGTGCCAGCAGTTTATGGGGAGGGGTCGGCGGCTACACCTTC.

In DNA, the CDR3 is TGCGCCAGCAGCCAAGCACTAGCGAACAACAATGAGCAGTTCTTC. It translates to CASSQALANNNEQFF. The V gene is TRBV4-1, the J gene TRBJ2-1, with 7 nucleotides matching TRBD2. In germline, CDR1 is MGHRA, CDR2 YSYEKL. The junction had 5 bases not matched to a gene; V was cut back by 1 base and J by 5 bases. The CDR3 length is 15 residues.

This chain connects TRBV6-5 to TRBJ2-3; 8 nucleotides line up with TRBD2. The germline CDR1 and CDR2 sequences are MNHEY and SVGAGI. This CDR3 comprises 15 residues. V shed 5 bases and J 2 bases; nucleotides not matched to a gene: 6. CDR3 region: CASSPRGGITDTQYF. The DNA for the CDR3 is TGTGCCAGCAGTCCCCGGGGGGGGATCACAGATACGCAGTATTTT.

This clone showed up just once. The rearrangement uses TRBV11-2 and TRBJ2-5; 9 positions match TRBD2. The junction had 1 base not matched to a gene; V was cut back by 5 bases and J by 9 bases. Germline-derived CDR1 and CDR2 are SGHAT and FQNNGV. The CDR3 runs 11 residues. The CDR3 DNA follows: TGTGCCAGCAGCCCTAGCGGGGCCCAGTACTTC. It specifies CASSPSGAQYF. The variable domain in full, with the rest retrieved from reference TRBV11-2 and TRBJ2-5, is EAGVAQSPRYKIIEKRQSVAFWCNPISGHATLYWYQQILGQGPKLLIQFQNNGVVDDSQLPKDRFSAERLKGVDSTLKIQPAKLEDSAVYLCASSPSGAQYFGPGTRLLVL.

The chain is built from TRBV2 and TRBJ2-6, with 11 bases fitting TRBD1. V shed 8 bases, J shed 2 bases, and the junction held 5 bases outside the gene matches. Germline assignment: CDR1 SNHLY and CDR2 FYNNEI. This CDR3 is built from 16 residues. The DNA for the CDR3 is TGTGCCAGCCCGGGACAGGGGGTTCCTGGGGCCAACGTCCTGACTTTC. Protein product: CASPGQGVPGANVLTF.

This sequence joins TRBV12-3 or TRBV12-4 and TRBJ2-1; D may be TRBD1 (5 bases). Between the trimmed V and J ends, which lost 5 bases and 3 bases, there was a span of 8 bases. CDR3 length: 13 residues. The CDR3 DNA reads TGTGCCAGCAGTGGGGCAGACTACAATGAGCAGTTCTTC. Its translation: CASSGADYNEQFF.

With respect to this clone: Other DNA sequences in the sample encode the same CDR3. The CDR3 sequence: CASSVGSGTEAFF. The CDR3 bases are TGTGCCAGCAGCGTAGGGTCGGGGACTGAAGCTTTCTTT. The rearrangement links TRBV9 to TRBJ1-1; D is undetermined. The CDR3 has 13 amino acids. Per germline, CDR1 SGDLS and CDR2 YYNGEE. Trimming cost V 0 bases and J 5 bases, with 8 bases left between them.

CDR3 loop: CASSATHRDSNYGYTF. The CDR3 DNA is TGTGCCAGCAGTGCTACCCACAGGGATTCTAACTATGGCTACACCTTC. The V and J genes are TRBV6-1 and TRBJ1-2; perhaps TRBD1 as D (6 bases). In germline, CDR1 is MNHNS, CDR2 SASEGT. V lost 4 bases, J lost 0 bases, and 15 bases lay in between. This CDR3 has 16 amino acids.

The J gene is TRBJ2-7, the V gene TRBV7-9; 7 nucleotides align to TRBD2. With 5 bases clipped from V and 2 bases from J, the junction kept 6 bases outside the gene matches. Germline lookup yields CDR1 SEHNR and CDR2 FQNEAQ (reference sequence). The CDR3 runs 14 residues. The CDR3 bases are TGTGCCAGCAGCCCCGTCGGGGGGACCTACGAGCAGTACTTC. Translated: CASSPVGGTYEQYF.

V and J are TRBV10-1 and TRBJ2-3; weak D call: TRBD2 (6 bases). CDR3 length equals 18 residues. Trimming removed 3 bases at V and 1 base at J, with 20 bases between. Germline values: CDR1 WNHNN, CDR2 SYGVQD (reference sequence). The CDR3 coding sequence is TGCGCCAGCAGTGACCCTCAACTAGCAGGAGGGGGCACAGATACGCAGTATTTT. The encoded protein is CASSDPQLAGGGTDTQYF.

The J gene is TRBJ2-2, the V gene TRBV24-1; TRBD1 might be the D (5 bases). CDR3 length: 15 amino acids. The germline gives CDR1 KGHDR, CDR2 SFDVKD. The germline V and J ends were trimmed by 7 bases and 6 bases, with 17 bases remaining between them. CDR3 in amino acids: CATRPPATAAGELFF. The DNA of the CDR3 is TGTGCCACCAGGCCCCCCGCGACAGCAGCCGGGGAGCTGTTTTTT.

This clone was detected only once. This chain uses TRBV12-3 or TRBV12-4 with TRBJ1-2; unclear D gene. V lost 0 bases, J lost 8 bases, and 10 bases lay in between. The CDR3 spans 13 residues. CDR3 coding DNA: TGTGCCAGCAGTTTAGCCCCGCGGGGAGGCTACACCTTC. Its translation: CASSLAPRGGYTF.

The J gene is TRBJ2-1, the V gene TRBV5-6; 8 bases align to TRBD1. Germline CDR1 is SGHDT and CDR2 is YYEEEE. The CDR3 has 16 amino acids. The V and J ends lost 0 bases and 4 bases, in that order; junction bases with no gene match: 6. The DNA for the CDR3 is TGTGCCAGCAGCTTGGTTGGGGACAGGCCATACAATGAGCAGTTCTTC. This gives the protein CASSLVGDRPYNEQFF.

The CDR3 sequence is CASSPEPTSGSWFF. CDR3 bases: TGTGCCAGCAGCCCAGAACCAACTAGCGGGAGCTGGTTCTTC. The chain combines TRBV7-9 with TRBJ2-1; 11 bases match TRBD2. The V and J ends lost 5 bases and 15 bases, in that order; junction bases with no gene match: 12. The length of the CDR3 is 14 residues. Germline V CDR1 and CDR2: SEHNR, FQNEAQ (reference sequence).

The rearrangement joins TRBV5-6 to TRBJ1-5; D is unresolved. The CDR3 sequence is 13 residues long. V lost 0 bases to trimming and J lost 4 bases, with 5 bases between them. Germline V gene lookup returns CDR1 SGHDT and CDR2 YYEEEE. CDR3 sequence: CASSLGRNQPQHF. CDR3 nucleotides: TGTGCCAGCAGCTTGGGGAGGAATCAGCCCCAGCATTTT. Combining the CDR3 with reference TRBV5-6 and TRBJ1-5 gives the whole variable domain DAGVTQSPTHLIKTRGQQVTLRCSPKSGHDTVSWYQQALGQGPQFIFQYYEEEERQRGNFPDRFSGHQFPNYSSELNVNALLLGDSALYLCASSLGRNQPQHFGDGTRLSIL.

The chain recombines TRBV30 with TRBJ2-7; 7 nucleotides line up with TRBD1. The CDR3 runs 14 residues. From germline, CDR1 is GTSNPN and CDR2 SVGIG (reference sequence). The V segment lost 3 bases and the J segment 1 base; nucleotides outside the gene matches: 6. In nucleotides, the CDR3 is TGTGCCTGGAGGCCGGACAGGCATTCCTACGAGCAGTACTTC. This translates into CAWRPDRHSYEQYF.

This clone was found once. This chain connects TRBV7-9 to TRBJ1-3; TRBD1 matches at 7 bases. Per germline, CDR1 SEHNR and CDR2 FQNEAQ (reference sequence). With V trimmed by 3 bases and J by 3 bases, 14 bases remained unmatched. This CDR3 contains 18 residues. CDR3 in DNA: TGTGCCAGCAGCTTCCCTGGGGCAGGGGGTCCTCTTGGAAACACCATATATTTT. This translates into CASSFPGAGGPLGNTIYF.

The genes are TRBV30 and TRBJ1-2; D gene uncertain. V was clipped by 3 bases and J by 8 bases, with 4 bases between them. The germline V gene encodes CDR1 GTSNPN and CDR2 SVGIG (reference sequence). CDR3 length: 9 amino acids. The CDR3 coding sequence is TGTGCCTGGAGCCCGGGCTACACCTTC. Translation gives CAWSPGYTF.

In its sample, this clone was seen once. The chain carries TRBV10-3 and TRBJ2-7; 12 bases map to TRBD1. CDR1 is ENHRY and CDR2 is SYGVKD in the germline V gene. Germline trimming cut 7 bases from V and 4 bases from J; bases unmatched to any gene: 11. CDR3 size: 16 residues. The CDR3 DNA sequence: TGTGCCATCACCGCCGGTGGGGGACAGGGGGCTTACGAGCAGTACTTC. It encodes CAITAGGGQGAYEQYF.

The CDR3 nucleotides are TGTGCCAGCAGCTTAAACCTAGCGGGAGGTCGGGGTAATGAGCAGTTCTTC. This sequence encodes CASSLNLAGGRGNEQFF. The chain is built from TRBV11-3 and TRBJ2-1; TRBD2 matches at 11 bases. The CDR3 loop spans 17 amino acids. The V gene's germline CDR1 is SGHNT and CDR2 YENEEA. V was clipped by 2 bases and J by 7 bases; unmatched bases: 10. The full variable domain, its missing parts supplied by reference TRBV11-3 and TRBJ2-1, is EAGVVQSPRYKIIEKKQPVAFWCNPISGHNTLYWYLQNLGQGPELLIRYENEEAVDDSQLPKDRFSAERLKGVDSTLKIQPAELGDSAVYLCASSLNLAGGRGNEQFFGPGTRLTVL.

In DNA form, the CDR3 reads TGCGCCAGCAGCCCCGGACAGGAGAACACTGAAGCTTTCTTT. It specifies CASSPGQENTEAFF. The chain is built from TRBV4-3 and TRBJ1-1, with TRBD1 identical over 7 bases. This CDR3 region has 14 residues. Germline loops: CDR1 LGHNA, CDR2 YSLEER. With 4 bases clipped from V and 1 base from J, the junction kept 3 bases outside the gene matches.

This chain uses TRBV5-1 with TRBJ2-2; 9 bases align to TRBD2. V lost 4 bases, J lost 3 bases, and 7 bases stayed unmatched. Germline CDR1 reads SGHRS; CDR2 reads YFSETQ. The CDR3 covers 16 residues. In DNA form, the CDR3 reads TGCGCCAGCAGCCTAGGGACTAGCCGTCACACCGGGGAGCTGTTTTTT. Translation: CASSLGTSRHTGELFF.

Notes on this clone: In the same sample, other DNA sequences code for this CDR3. The CDR3 region has the DNA TGTGCCAGTAGTATTCGCGGGGATACGCAGTATTTT. Residues: CASSIRGDTQYF. The chain has TRBV19 and TRBJ2-3; D may be TRBD2 (5 bases). CDR3 length: 12 amino acids. Trimming stripped 3 bases from V and 6 bases from J, with 7 bases between. Germline V gene data show CDR1 as LNHDA and CDR2 as SQIVND (reference sequence).

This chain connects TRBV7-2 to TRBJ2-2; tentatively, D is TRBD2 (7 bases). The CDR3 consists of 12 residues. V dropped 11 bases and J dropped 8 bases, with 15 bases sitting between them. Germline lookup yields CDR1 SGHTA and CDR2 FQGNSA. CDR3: CASGGWGGELFF. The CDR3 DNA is TGTGCCTCGGGGGGCTGGGGAGGGGAGCTGTTTTTT.

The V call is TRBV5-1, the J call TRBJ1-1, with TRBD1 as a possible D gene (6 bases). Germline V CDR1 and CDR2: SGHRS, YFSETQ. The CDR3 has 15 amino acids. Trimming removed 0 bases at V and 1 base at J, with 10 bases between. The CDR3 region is CASSLGGRENTEAFF. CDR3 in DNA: TGCGCCAGCAGCTTGGGGGGGCGCGAGAACACTGAAGCTTTCTTT.

CDR3 DNA: TGTGCCATCAGTGACTCAGGAGGCGGGGCGGGCGGGGAGCTGTTTTTT. It yields the protein CAISDSGGGAGGELFF. The chain carries TRBV10-3 and TRBJ2-2; a weak D match, TRBD2 (6 bases). Looked up from germline, CDR1 is ENHRY and CDR2 is SYGVKD. This CDR3 region has 16 residues. The V end lost 3 bases, the J end lost 7 bases, and 18 bases lay between the germline ends.

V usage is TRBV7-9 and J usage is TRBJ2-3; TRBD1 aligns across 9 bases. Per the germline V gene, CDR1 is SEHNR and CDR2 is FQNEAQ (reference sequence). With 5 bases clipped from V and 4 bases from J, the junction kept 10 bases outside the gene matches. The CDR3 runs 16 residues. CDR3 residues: CASSGRTGDGADTQYF. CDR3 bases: TGTGCCAGCAGCGGTCGGACAGGGGATGGGGCAGATACGCAGTATTTT.